Detailed here is one T cell receptor beta chain. Its antigen is as yet unknown. One end of the junction varies from germline; a read error may be responsible. Other nucleotide sequences from this sample produce the same CDR3. Sequenced by immunoSEQ multiplex PCR; TCRdb stores in-frame clones only, minus some. This sample carries almost 750,000 clones, around 77% of them seen once, and the ten largest clones take 1.8%. The sample originates from a study of shared clonotypes between healthy human individuals. General study results and limits: Sample collection involved blood only; tissue repertoires are likely different.

The material sequenced was memory CD4+ T cells sorted from blood. Subset of the sample: CD45RA-negative fraction. The clonotype was recovered from a woman in her thirties in good health.

CDR3 DNA: TGTGCCAGCAGCGAAGCCTACGAGCAGTACTTC. Its protein product is CASSEAYEQYF. This chain joins TRBV2 and TRBJ2-7; D not certain. Germline V lookup: CDR1 SNHLY, CDR2 FYNNEI. There are 11 residues in the CDR3.